The clone carrying this T cell receptor (beta chain) appeared many times. As yet, its antigen is unknown. The germline V gene has CDR1 MNHEY and CDR2 SVGAGI. The CDR3 runs 14 residues. Trimming removed 0 bases from V and 1 base from J, with 6 bases in between. Library preparation followed earlier protocols using designated TCR primers. TCRdb passed the PCR reads through MiXCR, listing each CDR3 protein once. The sample shows about half a million distinct CDR3 sequences, around 25% of them seen only once. This entry comes from a study of molecular identifiers for immune sequencing clone quantification. Study findings and constraints: For effector cells, clones above 20 RNA copies held over 98% of molecules; for naive cells, under 1%. Detecting spiked Jurkat TCR RNA from one cell among approximately 1 million naive cells was reportedly possible.

Preparation of naive CD8 libraries involved roughly 20,000 to 1,000,000 sorted cells and 10%, 30% or 50% RNA. The receptor was isolated from a human donor in good health. Some libraries in this study had Jurkat cell RNA spiked in. This rearrangement joins TRBV6-5 to TRBJ1-2; weak D call: TRBD1 (5 bases). The sequenced material came from naive CD8+ T cells from blood, with Jurkat cell RNA spiked in. Subset: FACS-sorted CD8+CD4-CCR7+CD45RA+ naive T cells. Here the CDR3 reads CASSYSQVNYGYTF. CDR3 DNA: TGTGCCAGCAGTTACTCACAGGTTAACTATGGCTACACCTTC.